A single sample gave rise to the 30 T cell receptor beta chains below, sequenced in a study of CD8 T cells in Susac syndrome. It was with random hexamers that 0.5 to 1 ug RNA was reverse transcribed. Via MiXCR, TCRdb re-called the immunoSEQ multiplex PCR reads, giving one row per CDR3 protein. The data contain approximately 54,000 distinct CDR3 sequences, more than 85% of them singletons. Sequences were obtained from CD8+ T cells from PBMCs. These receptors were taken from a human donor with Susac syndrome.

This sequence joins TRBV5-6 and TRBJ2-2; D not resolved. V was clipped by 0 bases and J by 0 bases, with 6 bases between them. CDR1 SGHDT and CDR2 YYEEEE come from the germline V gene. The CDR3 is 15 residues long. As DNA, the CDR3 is TGTGCCAGCAGCTTGGTCACGGCGAACACCGGGGAGCTGTTTTTT. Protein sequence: CASSLVTANTGELFF.

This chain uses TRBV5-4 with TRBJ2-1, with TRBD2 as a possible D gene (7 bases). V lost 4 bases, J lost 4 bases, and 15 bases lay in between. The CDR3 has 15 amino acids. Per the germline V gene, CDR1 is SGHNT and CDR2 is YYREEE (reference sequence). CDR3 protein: CASSPGGGVYNEQFF. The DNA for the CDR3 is TGTGCCAGCAGCCCGGGGGGCGGCGTTTACAATGAGCAGTTCTTC.

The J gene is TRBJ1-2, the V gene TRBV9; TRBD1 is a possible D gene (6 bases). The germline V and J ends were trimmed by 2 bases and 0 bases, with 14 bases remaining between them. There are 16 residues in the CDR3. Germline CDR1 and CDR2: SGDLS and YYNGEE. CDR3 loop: CASSVTGTPANYGYTF. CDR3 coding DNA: TGTGCCAGCAGCGTGACCGGGACACCCGCTAACTATGGCTACACCTTC.

CDR3 sequence (DNA): TGCGCCAGCAGCTGGGGGGGCTATGGCTACACCTTC. Protein product: CASSWGGYGYTF. The chain employs TRBV4-3 and TRBJ1-2; D is possibly TRBD1 (5 bases). Deletions cut 5 bases from V and 4 bases from J, with 8 bases between. This CDR3 contains 12 residues. Germline values: CDR1 LGHNA, CDR2 YSLEER.

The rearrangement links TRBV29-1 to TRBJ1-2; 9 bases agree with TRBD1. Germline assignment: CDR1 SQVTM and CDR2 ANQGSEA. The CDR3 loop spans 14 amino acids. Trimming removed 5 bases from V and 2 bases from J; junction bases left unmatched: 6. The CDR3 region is CSVYTGTGNYGYTF. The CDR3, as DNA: TGCAGCGTTTACACCGGGACAGGGAACTATGGCTACACCTTC. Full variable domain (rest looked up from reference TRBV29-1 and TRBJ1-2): SAVISQKPSRDICQRGTSLTIQCQVDSQVTMMFWYRQQPGQSLTLIATANQGSEATYESGFVIDKFPISRPNLTFSTLTVSNMSPEDSSIYLCSVYTGTGNYGYTFGSGTRLTVV.

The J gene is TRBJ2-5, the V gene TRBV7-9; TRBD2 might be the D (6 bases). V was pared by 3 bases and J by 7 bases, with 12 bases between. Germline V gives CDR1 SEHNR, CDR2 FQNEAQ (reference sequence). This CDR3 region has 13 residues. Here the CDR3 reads CASSFTPAGTQYF. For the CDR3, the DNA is TGTGCCAGCAGCTTCACTCCAGCGGGGACCCAGTACTTC. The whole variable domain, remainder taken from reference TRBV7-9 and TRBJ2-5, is DTGVSQNPRHKITKRGQNVTFRCDPISEHNRLYWYRQTLGQGPEFLTYFQNEAQLEKSRLLSDRFSAERPKGSFSTLEIQRTEQGDSAMYLCASSFTPAGTQYFGPGTRLLVL.

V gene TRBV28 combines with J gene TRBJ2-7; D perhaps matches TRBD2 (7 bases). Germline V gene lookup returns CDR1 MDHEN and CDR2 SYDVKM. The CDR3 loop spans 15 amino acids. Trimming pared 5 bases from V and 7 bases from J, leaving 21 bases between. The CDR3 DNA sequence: TGTGCCAGCAGTCCAACGGGGGGCCGACGAGGGGAGCAGTACTTC. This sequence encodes CASSPTGGRRGEQYF.

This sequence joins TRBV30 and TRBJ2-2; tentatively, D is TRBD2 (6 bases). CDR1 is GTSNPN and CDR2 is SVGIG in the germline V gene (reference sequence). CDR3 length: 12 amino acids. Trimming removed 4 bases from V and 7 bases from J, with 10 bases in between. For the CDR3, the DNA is TGTGCCTGGACTAGCGATAACGGGGAGCTGTTTTTT. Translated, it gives CAWTSDNGELFF.

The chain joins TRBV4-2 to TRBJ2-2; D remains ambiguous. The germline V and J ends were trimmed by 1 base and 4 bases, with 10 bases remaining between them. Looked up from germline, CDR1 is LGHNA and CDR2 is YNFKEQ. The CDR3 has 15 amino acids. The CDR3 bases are TGTGCCAGCAGCCAAGTTTTCCAATCCACCGGGGAGCTGTTTTTT. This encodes CASSQVFQSTGELFF.

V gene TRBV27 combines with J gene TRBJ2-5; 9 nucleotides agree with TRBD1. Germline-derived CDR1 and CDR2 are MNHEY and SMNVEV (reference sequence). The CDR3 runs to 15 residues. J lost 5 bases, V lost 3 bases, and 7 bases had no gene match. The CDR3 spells CASSFVQGALETQYF. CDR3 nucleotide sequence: TGTGCCAGCAGTTTTGTACAGGGGGCGCTTGAGACCCAGTACTTC.

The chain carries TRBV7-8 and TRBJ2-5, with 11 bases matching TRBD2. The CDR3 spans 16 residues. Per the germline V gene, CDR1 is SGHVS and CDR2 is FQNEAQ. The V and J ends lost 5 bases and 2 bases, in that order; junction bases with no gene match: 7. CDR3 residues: CASSRRLAGLQETQYF. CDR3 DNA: TGTGCCAGCAGCCGCCGACTAGCGGGGCTACAAGAGACCCAGTACTTC.

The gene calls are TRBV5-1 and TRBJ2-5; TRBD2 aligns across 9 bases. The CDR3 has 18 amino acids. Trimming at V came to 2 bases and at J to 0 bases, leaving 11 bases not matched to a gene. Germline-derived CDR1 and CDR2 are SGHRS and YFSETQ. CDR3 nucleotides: TGCGCCAGCAGCTTCTATTTTAGCGGGGGACCTTACCAAGAGACCCAGTACTTC. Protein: CASSFYFSGGPYQETQYF.

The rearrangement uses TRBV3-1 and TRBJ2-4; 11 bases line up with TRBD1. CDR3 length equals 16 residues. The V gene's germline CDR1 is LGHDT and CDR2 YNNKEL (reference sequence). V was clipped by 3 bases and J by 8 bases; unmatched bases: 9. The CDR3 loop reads CASSHYTGTGGDIQYF. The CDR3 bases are TGTGCCAGCAGCCATTACACCGGGACAGGGGGGGACATTCAGTACTTC.

CDR3 protein: CASSFIGVNQPQHF. Here the CDR3 DNA reads TGTGCCAGCAGTTTTATCGGGGTCAATCAGCCCCAGCATTTT. The J gene is TRBJ1-5, the V gene TRBV12-3 or TRBV12-4, with D uncertain. The germline V and J ends were trimmed by 3 bases and 3 bases, with 9 bases remaining between them. CDR3 length equals 14 residues.

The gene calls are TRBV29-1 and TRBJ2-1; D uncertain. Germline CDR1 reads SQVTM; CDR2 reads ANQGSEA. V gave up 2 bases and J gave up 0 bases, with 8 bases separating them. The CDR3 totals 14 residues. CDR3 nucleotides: TGCAGCGTTGAACGTCAGAGCTCCTACAATGAGCAGTTCTTC. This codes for CSVERQSSYNEQFF.

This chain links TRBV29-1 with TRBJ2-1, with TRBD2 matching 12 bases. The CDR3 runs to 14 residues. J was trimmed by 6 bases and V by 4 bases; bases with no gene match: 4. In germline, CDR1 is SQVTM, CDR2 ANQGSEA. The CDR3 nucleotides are TGCAGCGTTGCCCCTAGCGGGGGGGGCAATGAGCAGTTCTTC. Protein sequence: CSVAPSGGGNEQFF.

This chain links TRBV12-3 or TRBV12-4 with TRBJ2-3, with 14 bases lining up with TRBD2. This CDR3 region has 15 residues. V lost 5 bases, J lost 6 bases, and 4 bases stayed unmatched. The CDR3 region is CASSTGTSGGDTQYF. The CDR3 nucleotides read TGTGCCAGCAGTACGGGGACTAGCGGGGGTGATACGCAGTATTTT.

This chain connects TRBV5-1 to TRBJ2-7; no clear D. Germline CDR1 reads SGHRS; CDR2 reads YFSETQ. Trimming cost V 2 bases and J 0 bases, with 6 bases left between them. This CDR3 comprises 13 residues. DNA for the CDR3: TGCGCCAGCAGCTTTTCCGGCTCCTACGAGCAGTACTTC. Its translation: CASSFSGSYEQYF.

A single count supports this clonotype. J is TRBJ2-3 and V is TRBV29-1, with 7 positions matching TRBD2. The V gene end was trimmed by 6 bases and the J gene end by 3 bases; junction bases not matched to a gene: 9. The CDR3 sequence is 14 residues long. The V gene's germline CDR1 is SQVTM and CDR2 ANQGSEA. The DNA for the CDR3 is TGCAGCGTACCTGGACTAGGACCAACAGATACGCAGTATTTT. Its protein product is CSVPGLGPTDTQYF.

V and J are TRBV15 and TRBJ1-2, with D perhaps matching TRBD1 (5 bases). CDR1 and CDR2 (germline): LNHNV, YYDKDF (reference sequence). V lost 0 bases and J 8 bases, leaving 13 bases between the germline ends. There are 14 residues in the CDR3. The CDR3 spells CATSRDREREGYTF. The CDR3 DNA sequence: TGTGCCACCAGCAGAGACAGGGAACGCGAGGGCTACACCTTC.

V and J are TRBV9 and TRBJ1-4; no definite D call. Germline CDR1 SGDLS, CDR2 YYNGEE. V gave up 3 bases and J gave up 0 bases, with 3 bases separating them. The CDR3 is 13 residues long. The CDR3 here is CASSATTNEKLFF. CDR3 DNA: TGTGCCAGCAGCGCCACAACTAATGAAAAACTGTTTTTT.

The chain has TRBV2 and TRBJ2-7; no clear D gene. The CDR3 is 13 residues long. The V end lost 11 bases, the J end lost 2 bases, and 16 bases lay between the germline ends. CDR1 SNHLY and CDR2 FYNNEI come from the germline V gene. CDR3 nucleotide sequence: TGTGCCGGCCTAGGCGCGATTACCTACGAGCAGTACTTC. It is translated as CAGLGAITYEQYF.

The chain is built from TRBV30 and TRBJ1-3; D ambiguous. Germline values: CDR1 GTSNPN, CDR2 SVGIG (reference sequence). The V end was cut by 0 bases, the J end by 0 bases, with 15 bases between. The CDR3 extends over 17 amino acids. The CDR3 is CAWSVGSPKFSGNTIYF. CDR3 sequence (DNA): TGTGCCTGGAGTGTTGGCAGTCCAAAATTCTCTGGAAACACCATATATTTT.

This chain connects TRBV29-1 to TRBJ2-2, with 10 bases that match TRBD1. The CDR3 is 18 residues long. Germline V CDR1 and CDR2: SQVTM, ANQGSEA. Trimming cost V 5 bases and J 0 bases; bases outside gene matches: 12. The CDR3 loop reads CSVKWFLGQGANTGELFF. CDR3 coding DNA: TGCAGCGTTAAGTGGTTTTTAGGACAGGGGGCGAACACCGGGGAGCTGTTTTTT.

CDR3 sequence reads: CSARDGGGALYTQYF. CDR3 DNA sequence: TGCAGTGCTAGGGACGGGGGGGGCGCTTTATATACGCAGTATTTT. V usage is TRBV20-1 and J usage is TRBJ2-3; TRBD2 matches 8 bases. Losses at the gene ends were 3 bases for V and 7 bases for J; bases not matched to a gene: 12. The length of the CDR3 is 15 residues. Germline CDR1 and CDR2: DFQATT and SNEGSKA (reference sequence).

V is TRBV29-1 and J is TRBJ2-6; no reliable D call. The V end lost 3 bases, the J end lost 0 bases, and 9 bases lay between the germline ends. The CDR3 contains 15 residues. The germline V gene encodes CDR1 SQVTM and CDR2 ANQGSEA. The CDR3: CSVEGVSSGANVLTF. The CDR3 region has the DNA TGCAGCGTTGAGGGCGTGAGCTCTGGGGCCAACGTCCTGACTTTC.

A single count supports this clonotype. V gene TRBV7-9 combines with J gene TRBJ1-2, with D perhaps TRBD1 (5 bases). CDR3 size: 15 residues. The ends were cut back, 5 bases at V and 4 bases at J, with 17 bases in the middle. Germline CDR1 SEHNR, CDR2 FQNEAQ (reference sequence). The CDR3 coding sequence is TGTGCCAGCAGCGGATGGGGGGTCTTTAGCTATGGCTACACCTTC. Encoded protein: CASSGWGVFSYGYTF.

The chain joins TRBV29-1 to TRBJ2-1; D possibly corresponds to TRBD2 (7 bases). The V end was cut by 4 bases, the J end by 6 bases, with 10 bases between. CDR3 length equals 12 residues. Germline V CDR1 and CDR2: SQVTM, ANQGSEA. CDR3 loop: CSVVGGLNEQFF. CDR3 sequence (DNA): TGCAGCGTTGTCGGGGGGCTCAATGAGCAGTTCTTC.

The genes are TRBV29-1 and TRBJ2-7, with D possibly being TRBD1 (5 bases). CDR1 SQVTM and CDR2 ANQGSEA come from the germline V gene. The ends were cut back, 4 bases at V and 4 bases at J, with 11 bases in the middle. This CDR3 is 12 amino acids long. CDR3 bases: TGCAGCGTTGTTCAGGGAAGATACGAGCAGTACTTC. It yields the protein CSVVQGRYEQYF.

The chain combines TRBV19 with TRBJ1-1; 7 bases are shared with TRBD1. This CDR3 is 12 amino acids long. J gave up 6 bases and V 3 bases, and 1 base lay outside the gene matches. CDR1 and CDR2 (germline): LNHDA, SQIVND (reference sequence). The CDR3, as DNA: TGTGCCAGTAGTATGGGACAGCCTGAAGCTTTCTTT. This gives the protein CASSMGQPEAFF.